These T cell receptor beta chains were read from a single sample in a study of CD8 T cells in Susac syndrome. TCRdb processed the immunoSEQ multiplex PCR reads anew with MiXCR; each CDR3 protein has one entry. The table shows more than 150,000 distinct CDR3 sequences, with roughly 94% occurring only once. Sample: CD8+ T cells from PBMCs. The source is a human donor with multiple sclerosis. CDR3s include the opening cysteine and the closing phenylalanine or tryptophan. The order of the fields is D gene, J gene, V gene, clone size, CDR3 protein, CDR3 DNA. D genes are given only for firm matches. For some rows the clone size is stated as once, few or many, or as a class when expanded; others skip it.

>.|TRBJ1-2|TRBV27|.
CASSLRAQDYGYTF
TGTGCCAGCAGCCTCCGGGCGCAAGACTATGGCTACACCTTC
>TRBD1|TRBJ1-1|TRBV24-1|.
CATSDPDRGLEAFF
TGTGCCACCAGTGACCCGGACAGGGGGCTTGAAGCTTTCTTT
>TRBD2|TRBJ2-3|TRBV2|.
CASPTGGGTSQYF
TGTGCCAGCCCGACGGGAGGCGGGACTTCTCAGTATTTT
>TRBD2|TRBJ2-1|TRBV13|.
CASSFSLSGGIYNEQFF
TGTGCCAGCAGCTTTTCTCTCAGCGGGGGGATCTACAATGAGCAGTTCTTC
>.|TRBJ2-2|TRBV2|.
CATRGSGELFF
TGTGCCACCAGGGGTTCCGGGGAGCTGTTTTTT
>.|TRBJ1-1|TRBV14|.
CASSRPARNTEAFF
TGTGCCAGCAGCCGCCCCGCGAGGAACACTGAAGCTTTCTTT
>TRBD1|TRBJ1-2|TRBV20-1|once
CSARARGANYGYTF
TGCAGTGCTAGAGCCAGGGGGGCTAACTATGGCTACACCTTC
>.|TRBJ2-7|TRBV30|.
CAWSVGAGYYEQYF
TGTGCCTGGAGTGTTGGGGCAGGATACTACGAGCAGTACTTC
>.|TRBJ1-5|TRBV20-1|.
CSAPTGTTNQPQHF
TGCAGTGCGCCGACCGGGACTACAAATCAGCCCCAGCATTTT
>.|TRBJ2-3|TRBV27|.
CASSSQGIRTDTQYF
TGTGCCAGCAGTTCCCAGGGGATCCGCACAGATACGCAGTATTTT
>TRBD1|TRBJ2-5|TRBV7-9|.
CASSEREGQEETQYF
TGTGCCAGCAGCGAACGAGAGGGACAGGAAGAGACCCAGTACTTC
>TRBD1|TRBJ2-1|TRBV6-2/TRBV6-3|.
CASRWTGGWFF
TGTGCCAGCAGATGGACAGGGGGCTGGTTCTTC
>TRBD1|TRBJ1-2|TRBV11-2|.
CASSPDRGAVNYGYTF
TGTGCCAGCAGCCCTGACAGGGGGGCAGTGAACTATGGCTACACCTTC
>TRBD1|TRBJ2-7|TRBV3-1|.
CASSRLRRDGQAHYEQYF
TGTGCCAGCAGCCGACTAAGACGAGATGGACAGGCACACTACGAGCAGTACTTC
>TRBD2|TRBJ2-3|TRBV9|.
CASSASGSSTDTQYF
TGTGCCAGCAGCGCTAGCGGGTCAAGCACAGATACGCAGTATTTT
>TRBD1|TRBJ1-5|TRBV28|.
CASSLGQSISPQHF
TGTGCCAGCAGTCTGGGACAGTCGATCAGCCCCCAGCATTTT
>TRBD2|TRBJ2-1|TRBV11-1|.
CASSTSDGRTSGSSYNEQFF
TGTGCCAGCAGCACCTCGGACGGGAGGACTAGCGGCAGCTCCTACAATGAGCAGTTCTTC
>.|TRBJ2-7|TRBV15|.
CATSRVEGGYEQYF
TGTGCCACCAGCAGAGTTGAGGGGGGCTACGAGCAGTACTTC
>.|TRBJ2-1|TRBV3-1|.
CASSQGGQGQFF
TGTGCCAGCAGCCAAGGAGGTCAAGGGCAGTTCTTC
>.|TRBJ1-5|TRBV29-1|.
CSVDGGGSNQPQHF
TGCAGCGTTGATGGGGGGGGTAGCAATCAGCCCCAGCATTTT
>.|TRBJ2-5|TRBV7-9|.
CASSPEQGEETQYF
TGTGCCAGCAGTCCGGAACAGGGCGAGGAGACCCAGTACTTC
>.|TRBJ2-2|TRBV9|.
CASSVDPTRGYTGELFF
TGTGCCAGCAGCGTAGATCCCACCCGGGGATACACCGGGGAGCTGTTTTTT
>.|TRBJ1-1|TRBV20-1|.
CLWQGGSGTEAFF
TGCCTATGGCAGGGCGGGTCGGGCACTGAAGCTTTCTTT
>.|TRBJ2-1|TRBV14|.
CASSPIHGGRDNEQFF
TGTGCCAGCAGCCCTATCCACGGGGGAAGAGACAATGAGCAGTTCTTC
>.|TRBJ2-7|TRBV9|.
CASSVQGSASDEQYF
TGTGCCAGCAGCGTACAGGGTTCGGCATCTGATGAGCAGTACTTC
>.|TRBJ2-1|TRBV20-1|.
CSASLGGHDYNEQFF
TGCAGTGCTAGCTTGGGGGGACACGATTACAATGAGCAGTTCTTC
>TRBD1|TRBJ2-7|TRBV3-1|.
CASSQDGVDRDEQYF
TGTGCCAGCAGCCAAGATGGTGTTGACAGGGACGAGCAGTACTTC
>.|TRBJ1-1|TRBV20-1|.
CSAHEGDGVGAFF
TGCAGTGCCCACGAGGGGGACGGAGTAGGGGCTTTCTTT
>TRBD2|TRBJ2-7|TRBV6-5|.
CASKPAGGFYEQYF
TGTGCCAGCAAGCCCGCGGGGGGCTTTTACGAGCAGTACTTC
>.|TRBJ2-5|TRBV20-1|.
CSARDLYGANSMGETQYF
TGCAGTGCTAGAGATCTCTACGGGGCCAACAGCATGGGGGAGACCCAGTACTTC
>.|TRBJ2-7|TRBV12-3/TRBV12-4|.
CASSFGLNYEQYF
TGTGCCAGCAGTTTTGGACTGAACTACGAGCAGTACTTC
>TRBD1|TRBJ2-7|TRBV7-2|.
CASSLNRGHEQYF
TGTGCCAGCAGCTTGAACAGGGGCCACGAGCAGTACTTC
>.|TRBJ1-1|TRBV9|.
CASSVTGGAPPDTEAFF
TGTGCCAGCAGCGTGACAGGAGGGGCCCCGCCGGACACTGAAGCTTTCTTT
>.|TRBJ2-1|TRBV30|.
CAWTGEQTPNEQFF
TGTGCCTGGACAGGAGAACAGACTCCAAATGAGCAGTTCTTC
>.|TRBJ2-7|TRBV27|.
CASSLTLSYEQYF
TGTGCCAGCAGTTTAACCCTATCCTACGAGCAGTACTTC
>TRBD1|TRBJ1-2|TRBV4-3|.
CASSQEGAVGYTF
TGCGCCAGCAGCCAGGAGGGGGCGGTTGGCTACACCTTC
>.|TRBJ1-5|TRBV20-1|.
CSARDAQASKSQHF
TGCAGTGCTAGAGATGCACAGGCGAGTAAGTCCCAGCATTTT
>.|TRBJ2-5|TRBV29-1|.
CSAEMGFKETQYF
TGCAGCGCTGAAATGGGCTTTAAAGAGACCCAGTACTTC
>.|TRBJ1-1|TRBV5-1|.
CASRNGNTEAFF
TGCGCCAGCAGAAACGGGAACACTGAAGCTTTCTTT
>.|TRBJ2-1|TRBV30|.
CAWSSGVFPEQFF
TGTGCCTGGAGTTCAGGGGTCTTTCCCGAGCAGTTCTTC
>TRBD2|TRBJ2-1|TRBV9|.
CASSVGLGLAGRSSYNEQFF
TGTGCCAGCAGCGTAGGTTTGGGACTAGCGGGGCGAAGCTCCTACAATGAGCAGTTCTTC
>TRBD1|TRBJ2-7|TRBV18|.
CASSLDRASDEQYF
TGTGCCAGCTCACTGGACAGGGCCTCGGACGAGCAGTACTTC
>TRBD2|TRBJ2-1|TRBV12-3/TRBV12-4|.
CASSLAVRRGAREKFF
TGTGCCAGCAGTTTAGCCGTCAGGCGGGGGGCGAGAGAGAAGTTCTTC
>.|TRBJ1-6|TRBV25-1|.
CASHDWSADSPLHF
TGTGCCAGCCATGATTGGAGTGCGGATTCACCCCTCCACTTT
>.|TRBJ2-5|TRBV9|.
CASTQGAGEETQYF
TGTGCCAGCACCCAAGGGGCAGGGGAAGAGACCCAGTACTTC
>.|TRBJ1-1|TRBV19|.
CASSIYRWNTEAFF
TGTGCCAGTAGTATATACAGATGGAACACTGAAGCTTTCTTT
>.|TRBJ1-2|TRBV27|once
CASSDGGLRGYTF
TGTGCCAGCTCTGACGGGGGGCTAAGGGGCTACACCTTC
>.|TRBJ1-1|TRBV12-3/TRBV12-4|.
CASSPFRSEEAFF
TGTGCCAGCAGCCCCTTTAGGTCCGAAGAAGCTTTCTTT
>TRBD2|TRBJ2-1|TRBV10-3|.
CAISESNPSGGAWQFF
TGTGCCATCAGTGAGTCGAATCCTAGCGGGGGGGCCTGGCAGTTCTTC
>TRBD2|TRBJ2-1|TRBV25-1|.
CASRKSGGYNEQFF
TGTGCCAGCAGAAAGTCGGGAGGGTACAATGAGCAGTTCTTC
>.|TRBJ1-2|TRBV29-1|.
CSVEGLGGGYTF
TGCAGCGTTGAGGGACTTGGTGGAGGCTACACCTTC
>TRBD1|TRBJ1-1|TRBV7-8|.
CASSSRTGEGLKNTEAFF
TGTGCCAGCAGCTCTAGGACAGGGGAAGGCCTAAAGAACACTGAAGCTTTCTTT